This T cell receptor beta chain was identified during a study of spatial heterogeneity in lung cancer. Turning to the study itself: PBMC samples from follow-up, when available, were sequenced at a median of approximately 24 months post-resection. In raw reads, more than 8.5 appearances on average were recorded for each unique TCR and UMI combination.

Trimming removed 4 bases from V and 4 bases from J, with 14 bases in between. This CDR3 region has 13 residues. Germline CDR1 is SQVTM and CDR2 is ANQGSEA. In its sample, this clonotype was seen many times. Its antigen remains unknown. Regarding the study as a whole: TCRs found ubiquitously expanded in tumor appeared in blood more at resection than at follow-up.

Time point noted: blood at routine non-recurrence follow-up after resection. Tumor, nontumor lung or frozen PBMC supplied whole RNA that was sequenced unsorted. Individually, TCR cDNA molecules were each labelled with a unique molecular identifier. One entry per CDR3 protein results from TCRdb running MiXCR on the 5' RACE reads. The table includes more than 25,000 distinct CDR3 sequences, around 6% detected once. The sample in question was PBMCs, obtained at follow-up. The rearrangement joins TRBV29-1 to TRBJ2-7; possibly TRBD1 for D (6 bases). The origin of this receptor is a male donor with early-stage non-small cell lung cancer. The CDR3 region is CSVVYREWYEQYF. Written as DNA, the CDR3 is TGCAGCGTTGTCTACAGGGAATGGTACGAGCAGTACTTC.